The following is a T cell receptor beta chain sequence with its context. This clonotype was counted a few times. Its antigen specificity is not known. No clone much larger than this one lies a single base away; base qualities are absent. TCR cDNA was made using 5'RACE template switching, a step that added a universal primer site and unique molecular identifiers. cDNA synthesis was primed from both the TCR alpha and TCR beta constant segments. Library amplification used two PCR steps, and the second PCR step added sample barcodes and sequencing adapters. Sequencing of libraries was performed on Illumina HiSeq 2500 (2x100 bp) or NovaSeq (2x150 bp). The published analysis was carried out like this. MIGEC was used to demultiplex reads and collapse the reads into UMI consensus sequences, and MiXCR was used for V(D)J alignment. Vaccine-responding clonotypes were identified with edgeR using replicate PBMC samples, with FDR below 0.01 and a log2 fold change above 5 up to day 15 being required. Bulk clonotypes were assigned CD4 or CD8 identity according to which sequenced CD4 or CD8 repertoire held them at higher abundance. Using fastp trimming at Q25 and MiXCR clonotype assembly, TCRdb reanalyzed the public sequencing data and kept in-frame beta chains. Every distinct CDR3 protein forms one entry, paired with its most common genes and DNA. TCRdb's processing, not the authors', yielded these V and J calls. The sample contains 450,000 to 600,000 distinct CDR3 sequences, about 13% of them found a single time. Clones ranked in the top ten supply roughly 13% of the sample.

From the cysteine through the phenylalanine, the CDR3 covers 16 amino acids. CDR3 DNA only is kept here, 48 bases in frame from base 1. CDR1 and CDR2 are drawn from the germline V gene: SGHRS, YFSETQ. Trimming accounts for 3 bases at V and 2 bases at J, while the number of junction bases matched to no gene is 7. This sample was taken from a study of T cells after yellow fever vaccination (dated by TCRdb to the late 2010s). About the investigation overall: The SMART-Seq v4 Ultra Low Input RNA kit was used to prepare libraries from fractions with low cell numbers. To follow T-cell clones before and after both primary and booster YFV17D yellow fever vaccination, bulk TCR alpha and beta repertoires underwent longitudinal sequencing. Two healthy male donors, one aged 18 to 30 and one aged 30 to 40 years, made up the cohort. Blood was drawn at multiple timepoints before and after primary and secondary immunization, with bulk PBMC replicates and cell subsets isolated. General conclusions and limits of the study: After the booster, most of the clones that had expanded following primary vaccination were detected again (approximately 95% of CD4 and around 90% of CD8), which suggests that memory was broadly maintained. A small share of clonotypes was detected in both CD4 and CD8 compartments, with the overlap likely arising from convergent recombination. Compared with the primary T-cell response, the secondary T-cell response was weaker but faster, peaking on day 5 rather than day 15. The study included only two donors, which limits how far the findings can be generalized. Computational filtering was required because FACS-sorted repertoires could contain abundant contaminating clonotypes from the bulk population.

Sample treatment or condition, as interpreted from the label and publication: live attenuated yellow fever vaccine strain. Two biological replicates of bulk PBMCs were collected at each blood-draw timepoint. A standard Ficoll-Paque protocol was used to isolate PBMCs from peripheral blood. TriZol was used to extract RNA from bulk PBMCs, CD4 and CD8 fractions, and dextramer-positive and dextramer-negative fractions. The rearrangement combines TRBV5-1 with TRBJ2-3, with TRBD2 matching 9 junction bases. The sequence came from a man younger than 45 who received the YFV17D yellow fever vaccine. Sequencing used PBMCs, obtained on the day of the yellow fever booster vaccination. This receptor has the CDR3 CASSSGTSRYTDTQYF. The DNA sequence follows: TGCGCCAGCAGCTCCGGGACTAGCAGATACACAGATACGCAGTATTTT. Reference TRBV5-1 and TRBJ2-3 proteins supply the regions before and after the CDR3; the full variable domain is: KAGVTQTPRYLIKTRGQQVTLSCSPISGHRSVSWYQQTPGQGLQFLFEYFSETQRNKGNFPGRFSGRQFSNSRSEMNVSTLELGDSALYLCASSSGTSRYTDTQYFGPGTRLTVL.